Below are 25 T cell receptor beta chains sequenced from a single sample in a study of blood T cell repertoires in COVID-19. Data came from immunoSEQ multiplex PCR; TCRdb stores just in-frame clones and leaves some out. The sample includes fewer than 350,000 clones, approximately 85% of them seen just once. Sequenced input: peripheral blood. These receptors were taken from a human donor in a cohort sampled during active COVID-19.

The chain joins TRBV27 to TRBJ2-7; 7 bases map to TRBD2. Germline values: CDR1 MNHEY, CDR2 SMNVEV (reference sequence). Trimming at V came to 10 bases and at J to 2 bases, leaving 11 bases not matched to a gene. The CDR3 totals 14 residues. The DNA for the CDR3 is TGTGCCACAAAACCGAGCGGGGTTCCCTACGAGCAGTACTTC. Translating it yields CATKPSGVPYEQYF.

The rearrangement links TRBV6-5 to TRBJ1-1, with 11 bases fitting TRBD1. The J segment lost 8 bases and the V segment lost 7 bases, leaving 12 bases of the junction unmatched. Looked up from germline, CDR1 is MNHEY and CDR2 is SVGAGI. The CDR3 is 15 residues long. The DNA of the CDR3 is TGTGCCAGCACTAAGACCGGGACAGGGGGATTAGAAGCTTTCTTT. The encoded protein is CASTKTGTGGLEAFF.

The chain combines TRBV6-5 with TRBJ2-5, with TRBD1 matching 10 bases. Germline lookup yields CDR1 MNHEY and CDR2 SVGAGI. The CDR3 sequence is 15 residues long. V lost 6 bases and J lost 5; bases outside the gene matches: 9. The CDR3 sequence: CASSVQTGGWETQYF. CDR3 coding DNA: TGTGCCAGCAGCGTTCAGACAGGGGGCTGGGAGACCCAGTACTTC.

This clone has a handful of counts. The genes are TRBV25-1 and TRBJ1-1; perhaps TRBD1 as D (6 bases). CDR3 length: 14 amino acids. CDR1 MGHDK and CDR2 SYGVNS come from the germline V gene. Trimming cost V 5 bases and J 3 bases, with 13 bases left between them. CDR3 region: CASSLEGGYTEAFF. CDR3 DNA sequence: TGTGCCAGCAGTTTGGAAGGGGGTTACACTGAAGCTTTCTTT. Full variable domain (outside the CDR3, taken from reference TRBV25-1 and TRBJ1-1): EADIYQTPRYLVIGTGKKITLECSQTMGHDKMYWYQQDPGMELHLIHYSYGVNSTEKGDLSSESTVSRIRTEHFPLTLESARPSHTSQYLCASSLEGGYTEAFFGQGTRLTVV.

The chain joins TRBV7-9 to TRBJ1-4, with TRBD1 as a possible D gene (6 bases). This CDR3 spans 15 amino acids. Looked up from germline, CDR1 is SEHNR and CDR2 is FQNEAQ (reference sequence). V was shortened by 5 bases and J by 5 bases, with 15 bases between the two germline ends. The CDR3 loop is CASSGGGQTNEKLFF. CDR3 bases: TGTGCCAGCAGCGGCGGCGGACAGACCAATGAAAAACTGTTTTTT.

The rearrangement uses TRBV2 and TRBJ2-1; D call uncertain. V lost 3 bases and J 2 bases, leaving 11 bases between the germline ends. CDR3 length: 15 residues. CDR1 and CDR2 (germline): SNHLY, FYNNEI. The CDR3 nucleotides are TGTGCCAGCAGTGATAACACCTTCGCCTACAATGAGCAGTTCTTC. Translation gives CASSDNTFAYNEQFF.

The chain combines TRBV2 with TRBJ1-4; TRBD1 aligns across 9 bases. Per germline, CDR1 SNHLY and CDR2 FYNNEI. The CDR3 has 15 residues. The junction had 7 bases not matched to a gene; V was cut back by 5 bases and J by 6 bases. Written as DNA, the CDR3 is TGTGCCAGCAGTACTACAGGGGGCTGGGATGAAAAACTGTTTTTT. Protein sequence: CASSTTGGWDEKLFF.

Only a few counts were recorded for this clone. The rearrangement uses TRBV5-6 and TRBJ2-7; TRBD2 is a possible D gene (6 bases). V dropped 4 bases and J dropped 5 bases, with 16 bases sitting between them. The CDR3 loop spans 14 amino acids. Germline values: CDR1 SGHDT, CDR2 YYEEEE. The CDR3 region has the DNA TGTGCCAGCAGCATGACAGAGCGCGGGAACGAGCAGTACTTC. As protein: CASSMTERGNEQYF.

V and J are TRBV7-9 and TRBJ2-3; 9 nucleotides match TRBD2. V was clipped by 5 bases and J by 3 bases; unmatched bases: 6. The germline gives CDR1 SEHNR, CDR2 FQNEAQ (reference sequence). There are 15 residues in the CDR3. CDR3 residues: CASSASGGTTDTQYF. CDR3 nucleotide sequence: TGTGCCAGCAGCGCGAGCGGGGGGACGACAGATACGCAGTATTTT.

This chain connects TRBV3-1 (or the pseudogene TRBV3-2) to TRBJ2-3; TRBD1 matches at 7 bases. CDR3 length: 13 amino acids. Germline trimming cut 0 bases from V and 15 bases from J; bases unmatched to any gene: 9. From germline, CDR1 is LGHDT and CDR2 YNNKEL (reference sequence). CDR3 sequence: CASSQERDSRNYF. The CDR3 bases are TGTGCCAGCAGCCAAGAGAGGGACAGCCGTAACTATTTT.

The genes are TRBV5-1 and TRBJ1-6, with D perhaps matching TRBD1 (5 bases). The germline V and J ends were trimmed by 4 bases and 12 bases, with 11 bases remaining between them. The CDR3 loop spans 12 amino acids. Germline CDR1 is SGHRS and CDR2 is YFSETQ. The CDR3 sequence: CASSQDNIPLHF. In nucleotides, the CDR3 is TGCGCCAGCAGCCAGGACAATATACCCCTCCACTTT.

This chain connects TRBV24-1 to TRBJ1-4; D unresolved. V lost 2 bases and J lost 4, with 4 bases in between. CDR1 and CDR2 (germline): KGHDR, SFDVKD. CDR3 size: 13 residues. The CDR3 DNA reads as TGTGCCACCAGTGATTCCCATAATGAAAAACTGTTTTTT. Its translation is CATSDSHNEKLFF.

Concerning this clone: The identical CDR3 is also encoded by other nucleotide sequences in the sample. The chain has TRBV2 and TRBJ2-7; no clear D. In germline, CDR1 is SNHLY, CDR2 FYNNEI. The V end was cut by 3 bases, the J end by 3 bases, with 3 bases between. This CDR3 spans 11 amino acids. The CDR3 region is CASSDYYEQYF. The DNA of the CDR3 is TGTGCCAGCAGTGATTACTACGAGCAGTACTTC.

The chain joins TRBV19 to TRBJ2-2; tentatively, D is TRBD1 (6 bases). This CDR3 spans 15 amino acids. CDR1 is LNHDA, CDR2 SQIVND, per germline (reference sequence). Trimming took off 9 bases at V and 3 bases at J, with 17 bases between the two ends. CDR3 sequence (DNA): TGTGCCAGCGGACGCCGGGACACTTACACCGGGGAGCTGTTTTTT. It codes for CASGRRDTYTGELFF.

The genes are TRBV5-4 and TRBJ2-5; no clear D gene. The CDR3 runs 13 residues. The germline CDR1 and CDR2 sequences are SGHNT and YYREEE (reference sequence). V was trimmed by 0 bases and J by 5 bases, leaving 8 bases between them. The chain's CDR3 is CASSLDSPETQYF. The CDR3 DNA reads TGTGCCAGCAGCTTGGACAGCCCGGAGACCCAGTACTTC.

This clone was seen once. This chain joins TRBV9 and TRBJ2-2; TRBD1 is a possible D gene (5 bases). CDR1 and CDR2 from the germline V gene are SGDLS and YYNGEE. The CDR3 runs to 15 residues. Between the trimmed V and J ends, which lost 0 bases and 4 bases, there was a span of 10 bases. CDR3 amino acids: CASSVVQGITGELFF. In nucleotides, the CDR3 is TGTGCCAGCAGCGTAGTCCAGGGAATCACCGGGGAGCTGTTTTTT.

This clone was observed a few times. The chain employs TRBV7-9 and TRBJ1-6; 8 nucleotides line up with TRBD1. V lost 1 base to trimming and J lost 11 bases; unmatched junction nucleotides: 4. The germline V gene has CDR1 SEHNR and CDR2 FQNEAQ (reference sequence). The CDR3 consists of 14 residues. CDR3 loop: CASSLGQGYTPLHF. CDR3 sequence (DNA): TGTGCCAGCAGCTTAGGACAGGGGTATACACCCCTCCACTTT.

This rearrangement joins TRBV29-1 to TRBJ1-4; D may be TRBD1 (6 bases). CDR1 is SQVTM and CDR2 is ANQGSEA in the germline V gene. V dropped 3 bases and J dropped 1 base, with 15 bases sitting between them. This CDR3 spans 16 amino acids. DNA for the CDR3: TGCAGCGTTGAGGGCCTTGCCAGGGGAACTAATGAAAAACTGTTTTTT. Its protein product is CSVEGLARGTNEKLFF.

This sequence joins TRBV25-1 and TRBJ2-1; 7 positions match TRBD2. The CDR3 length is 11 residues. Germline CDR1 is MGHDK and CDR2 is SYGVNS. Unmatched junction bases numbered 1, after V lost 4 bases and J lost 10 bases. In DNA, the CDR3 is TGTGCCAGCAGTGGGGGGGGAGAGCAGTTCTTC. The encoded protein is CASSGGGEQFF. Filled out from reference TRBV25-1 and TRBJ2-1, the complete variable domain reads EADIYQTPRYLVIGTGKKITLECSQTMGHDKMYWYQQDPGMELHLIHYSYGVNSTEKGDLSSESTVSRIRTEHFPLTLESARPSHTSQYLCASSGGGEQFFGPGTRLTVL.

The V call is TRBV11-2, the J call TRBJ1-5, with TRBD1 identical over 9 bases. The CDR3 spans 15 residues. From germline, CDR1 is SGHAT and CDR2 FQNNGV. V shed 3 bases, J shed 4 bases, and the junction held 4 bases outside the gene matches. CDR3 nucleotide sequence: TGTGCCAGCAGCTTGGGACAGGGAAAAAATCAGCCCCAGCATTTT. This translates into CASSLGQGKNQPQHF.

This chain connects TRBV19 to TRBJ1-6; D not certain. The CDR3 covers 12 residues. Germline assignment: CDR1 LNHDA and CDR2 SQIVND (reference sequence). Trimming cost V 11 bases and J 0 bases, with 5 bases left between them. CDR3 coding DNA: TGTGCCGCGCACTCCTATAATTCACCCCTCCACTTT. Amino acids: CAAHSYNSPLHF. Full variable domain (outside the CDR3, taken from reference TRBV19 and TRBJ1-6): DGGITQSPKYLFRKEGQNVTLSCEQNLNHDAMYWYRQDPGQGLRLIYYSQIVNDFQKGDIAEGYSVSREKKESFPLTVTSAQKNPTAFYLCAAHSYNSPLHFGNGTRLTVT.

This rearrangement joins TRBV12-2 to TRBJ2-2; the DNA was not used to check the table's D call, TRBD1. TRBV12-2 constitutes a pseudogene. There are 21 residues in the CDR3. The chain's CDR3 is CASRLKPYGTGKAEDTGELFF. CDR3 sequence (DNA): TGTGCAAGTCGCTTAAAGCCTTACGGGACAGGGAAGGCAGAGGACACCGGGGAGCTGTTTTTT.

Only one count was recorded for this clone. V is TRBV21-1 and J is TRBJ1-2. TRBV21-1 is given as a pseudogene. CDR3 size: 15 residues. The CDR3 DNA sequence: TGTGCCAGCAGCAGGGGGGACGGCCAAGAAGATGGCTACACCTTC. It is translated as CASSRGDGQEDGYTF.

The V gene is TRBV7-6, the J gene TRBJ2-7; 7 nucleotides line up with TRBD1. CDR3 length equals 17 residues. Germline CDR1 reads SGHVS; CDR2 reads FNYEAQ. With 1 base clipped from V and 3 bases from J, the junction kept 12 bases outside the gene matches. CDR3 DNA: TGTGCCAGCAGCTTAGGAGGGACAGCGGCTGTGGGCTACGAGCAGTACTTC. Translating gives CASSLGGTAAVGYEQYF.

The V and J genes are TRBV6-2 or TRBV6-3 and TRBJ2-1; D is unresolved. This CDR3 contains 14 residues. V was shortened by 0 bases and J by 5 bases, with 8 bases between the two germline ends. Looked up from germline, CDR1 is MNHEY and CDR2 is SVGEGT. DNA of the CDR3: TGTGCCAGCAGTTACTCGCCAGGCGACAATGAGCAGTTCTTC. This gives the protein CASSYSPGDNEQFF.